Listed below are T cell receptor beta chains from one sample, sequenced in a study of blood T cell repertoires in COVID-19. Repertoires were generated with immunoSEQ multiplex PCR, while TCRdb's copy carries only in-frame clones and drops some. The top ten hold roughly 2.2% of the sample, which has roughly 260,000 clones, roughly 87% seen once. Material for sequencing was peripheral blood. Source of these receptors: a woman aged 45-60 years who had recovered from COVID-19. Both conserved end residues are part of each CDR3. A D gene is named only where the DNA matches it firmly. Not all rows give a size; the values are once, few, many and, for expanded clones, a class.

>-|TRBJ2-5|TRBV7-9|-
CASSPGRRETQYF
TGTGCCAGCAGCCCCGGACGGAGGGAGACCCAGTACTTC
>few|TRBJ2-1|TRBV19|TRBD1
CASSNRQGDINEQFF
TGTGCCAGTAGTAATCGACAGGGTGATATCAATGAGCAGTTCTTC
>-|TRBJ2-1|TRBV9|-
CASSATGIVINEQFF
TGTGCCAGCAGCGCTACAGGGATTGTAATTAATGAGCAGTTCTTC
>-|TRBJ2-7|TRBV18|-
CASSASYEQYF
TGTGCCAGCTCAGCGTCCTACGAGCAGTACTTC
>-|TRBJ1-2|TRBV6-1|-
CASSEASSDWGYTF
TGTGCCAGCAGTGAAGCATCAAGCGATTGGGGCTACACCTTC
>-|TRBJ2-1|TRBV1|-
CTSSRPRLAGKRYNEQFF
TGCACCAGCAGCCGCCCCCGACTAGCGGGGAAACGCTACAATGAGCAGTTCTTC
>-|TRBJ1-5|TRBV28|-
CASSLWGRVEYQPQHF
TGTGCCAGCAGTTTATGGGGGCGCGTAGAATATCAGCCCCAGCATTTT
>-|TRBJ1-1|TRBV29-1|TRBD1
CSVASTGGRLNTEAFF
TGCAGCGTTGCCTCGACAGGGGGAAGATTGAACACTGAAGCTTTCTTT
>once|TRBJ1-2|TRBV6-5|-
CAILGGAANYGYTF
TGTGCAATACTGGGGGGGGCGGCTAACTATGGCTACACCTTC
>few|TRBJ1-1|TRBV15|-
CATSRDEQRATEAFF
TGTGCCACCAGCAGAGATGAACAGCGGGCCACTGAAGCTTTCTTT
>-|TRBJ2-1|TRBV5-1|TRBD1
CASSLIQGVFNEQFF
TGCGCCAGCAGCTTGATCCAGGGGGTTTTCAATGAGCAGTTCTTC
>many|TRBJ2-3|TRBV30|TRBD2
CACGAGVADTQYF
TGTGCCTGTGGGGCGGGAGTAGCAGATACGCAGTATTTT
>-|TRBJ2-3|TRBV15|-
CATSSRDTQYF
TGTGCCACCAGCAGTCGGGATACGCAGTATTTT
>-|TRBJ1-5|TRBV2|-
CASSYAWTNQPQHF
TGTGCCAGCAGTTACGCCTGGACTAATCAGCCCCAGCATTTT
>-|TRBJ2-2|TRBV6-5|TRBD1
CASSLLLTGAGELFF
TGTGCCAGCAGCTTACTTCTGACAGGGGCCGGGGAGCTGTTTTTT
>-|TRBJ1-6|TRBV14|TRBD1
CASSIRTGNNSPLHF
TGTGCCAGCAGCATAAGGACAGGGAATAATTCACCCCTCCACTTT
>-|TRBJ2-5|TRBV7-9|TRBD2
CASSSFSGGRDGETQYF
TGTGCCAGCAGCTCTTTTAGCGGGGGCCGAGACGGAGAGACCCAGTACTTC
>-|TRBJ2-7|TRBV4-3|TRBD2
CASSQEGTRLAGRYEQYF
TGCGCCAGCAGCCAAGAGGGGACAAGGCTAGCGGGAAGGTACGAGCAGTACTTC
>-|TRBJ1-2|TRBV12-3/TRBV12-4|TRBD1
CASSRNRGFGYTF
TGTGCCAGCAGCCGGAACAGGGGCTTCGGCTACACCTTC
>-|TRBJ2-7|TRBV6-5|TRBD1
CASGRQGGPYEQYF
TGTGCCAGCGGGAGACAGGGGGGGCCCTACGAGCAGTACTTC
>-|TRBJ1-1|TRBV10-3|TRBD1
CAIRPGQRNTEAFF
TGTGCCATCAGGCCGGGACAGAGGAACACTGAAGCTTTCTTT
>-|TRBJ2-7|TRBV29-1|-
CSVEDGSQYF
TGCAGCGTTGAAGATGGGAGTCAGTACTTC
>-|TRBJ2-5|TRBV15|-
CATSRDNTGETQYF
TGTGCCACCAGCAGAGATAACACGGGAGAGACCCAGTACTTC
>-|TRBJ1-2|TRBV25-1|TRBD1
CASSEWGQGSNYGYTF
TGTGCCAGCAGTGAATGGGGACAGGGGAGTAACTATGGCTACACCTTC
>-|TRBJ1-2|TRBV19|-
CATARGGGLRVSSGYTF
TGTGCCACCGCAAGGGGCGGGGGTCTCCGGGTCTCGTCCGGCTACACCTTC
>-|TRBJ2-1|TRBV7-2|TRBD2
CASSLVRLAGGLQFF
TGTGCCAGCAGCTTAGTTCGACTAGCGGGAGGGTTGCAGTTCTTC
>once|TRBJ2-7|TRBV7-3|-
CASSLTPPGEQYF
TGTGCCAGCAGCTTAACCCCTCCGGGAGAGCAGTACTTC
>-|TRBJ1-2|TRBV30|-
CAWSNGVPANYGYTF
TGTGCCTGGAGTAACGGGGTACCAGCTAACTATGGCTACACCTTC
>-|TRBJ2-7|TRBV19|-
CASTLGTGSSYEQYF
TGTGCCAGTACCCTTGGTACAGGGAGCTCCTACGAGCAGTACTTC
>-|TRBJ1-5|TRBV6-5|-
CASSPGGNQPQHF
TGTGCCAGCAGTCCCGGGGGGAATCAGCCCCAGCATTTT
>-|TRBJ1-1|TRBV27|-
CASSLGRVANTEAFF
TGTGCCAGCAGTTTAGGGCGGGTGGCGAACACTGAAGCTTTCTTT
>-|TRBJ1-1|TRBV7-9|TRBD1
CASSLSDRRNTEAFF
TGTGCCAGCAGCTTATCGGACAGGCGGAACACTGAAGCTTTCTTT
>-|TRBJ1-5|TRBV28|TRBD1
CASSLGGGAYQPQHF
TGTGCCAGCAGTTTAGGAGGGGGCGCGTATCAGCCCCAGCATTTT
>-|TRBJ2-5|TRBV30|TRBD2
CAWSGTSGQTQYF
TGTGCCTGGAGTGGGACTAGCGGGCAGACCCAGTACTTC
>-|TRBJ2-2|TRBV7-8|TRBD1
CASSPRGRGLAGELFF
TGTGCCAGCAGCCCTAGAGGCAGGGGGCTAGCCGGGGAGCTGTTTTTT
>-|TRBJ1-1|TRBV7-3|-
CASSIDSANTEAFF
TGTGCCAGCAGCATAGACAGCGCGAACACTGAAGCTTTCTTT
>-|TRBJ1-2|TRBV7-2|TRBD1
CASSFPPTGVHGYTF
TGTGCCAGCAGCTTCCCCCCGACAGGGGTCCATGGCTACACCTTC
>-|TRBJ2-3|TRBV3-1/TRBV3-2|TRBD2
CASSQAGLAGYTDTQYF
TGTGCCAGCAGCCAAGCTGGACTAGCGGGGTACACAGATACGCAGTATTTT
>-|TRBJ1-2|TRBV4-1|TRBD1
CASSQDRGHGYTF
TGCGCCAGCAGCCAAGATAGGGGGCATGGCTACACCTTC
>-|TRBJ1-1|TRBV7-8|-
CASSYTRGTEAFF
TGTGCCAGCAGCTATACCCGGGGCACTGAAGCTTTCTTT
>-|TRBJ2-5|TRBV7-2|-
CASSRVWVGQETQYF
TGTGCCAGCAGCCGCGTCTGGGTCGGGCAAGAGACCCAGTACTTC
>-|TRBJ2-7|TRBV6-5|-
CASSYAVRGYEQYF
TGTGCCAGCAGTTACGCGGTCAGGGGTTACGAGCAGTACTTC
>-|TRBJ1-6|TRBV28|-
CASRPPSESPLHF
TGTGCCAGCAGACCCCCGAGCGAGTCACCCCTCCACTTT
>-|TRBJ1-2|TRBV28|-
CASSPLSANYGYTF
TGTGCCAGCAGCCCCCTGTCGGCTAACTATGGCTACACCTTC
>-|TRBJ2-3|TRBV5-1|TRBD2
CASSLAGSTDTQYF
TGCGCCAGCAGCTTAGCGGGGAGCACAGATACGCAGTATTTT
>-|TRBJ2-1|TRBV5-1|TRBD2
CASSPTSGFPYNEQFF
TGCGCCAGCAGCCCGACTAGCGGGTTTCCCTACAATGAGCAGTTCTTC
>-|TRBJ2-3|TRBV28|TRBD2
CASVETSGSDTQYF
TGTGCCAGCGTGGAAACTAGCGGTTCAGATACGCAGTATTTT
>-|TRBJ2-7|TRBV20-1|TRBD2
CSASSGLAGGPFRDEQYF
TGCAGTGCTAGTTCGGGACTAGCGGGAGGGCCCTTTAGGGACGAGCAGTACTTC
>-|TRBJ2-1|TRBV7-9|-
CASSLASGGVDEQFF
TGTGCCAGCAGCTTAGCAAGCGGCGGTGTTGATGAGCAGTTCTTC